This is a list of T cell receptor beta chains from one sample in a study of neoadjuvant anti-PD-1 for oral cavity cancer. TCRdb keeps only in-frame clones here, not all; method: immunoSEQ multiplex PCR. The table includes about 15,000 clones, around 70% detected once. This specimen consisted of PBMCs, obtained before nivolumab (anti-PD-1) treatment. The source of these receptors is a person aged 35-79 years with oral cavity squamous cell carcinoma. Each CDR3 is given with its conserved first and last residue. The D gene is left open where the match is weak. For some rows the clone size is stated as once, few or many, or as a class when expanded; others skip it.

TRBD1	NA	TRBV11-3	16	TRBJ2-1	CASSPGGGSSYNEQFF	TGTGCCAGCAGCCCAGGGGGCGGTAGCTCCTACAATGAGCAGTTCTTC
TRBD1	few	TRBV5-6	17	TRBJ1-5	CASSSYRDRGRNQPQHF	TGTGCCAGCAGCTCCTACCGGGACAGGGGGAGGAATCAGCCCCAGCATTTT
TRBD1	NA	TRBV28	13	TRBJ1-1	CASTRGQGKEAFF	TGTGCCAGCACCCGAGGACAGGGGAAAGAGGCTTTCTTT
TRBD1	few	TRBV11-2	17	TRBJ1-2	CASTRTGTGGPSNGYTF	TGTGCCAGCACCCGTACCGGGACAGGGGGACCTAGTAATGGCTACACCTTC
TRBD1	NA	TRBV10-3	14	TRBJ1-2	CAISTTGGTYGYTF	TGTGCCATCAGTACTACAGGGGGAACCTATGGCTACACCTTC
TRBD1	few	TRBV28	15	TRBJ1-2	CASSLVGRGTGGYTF	TGTGCCAGCAGTTTGGTAGGCAGGGGGACCGGTGGCTACACCTTC
TRBD2	few	TRBV7-2	12	TRBJ2-1	CASSSAGIEQFF	TGTGCCAGCAGCTCAGCGGGGATTGAGCAGTTCTTC
NA	NA	TRBV10-2	13	TRBJ1-1	CASTPEMNTEAFF	TGCGCCAGCACGCCGGAAATGAACACTGAAGCTTTCTTT
TRBD1	NA	TRBV5-1	15	TRBJ1-4	CASSSTGGRNEKLFF	TGCGCCAGCAGCAGCACAGGGGGCCGTAATGAAAAACTGTTTTTT
TRBD2	NA	TRBV6-1	12	TRBJ2-5	CASTSGGETQYF	TGTGCCAGCACATCGGGGGGAGAGACCCAGTACTTC